This TCR beta chain was identified during a study of blood T cells in healthy people across ages. Trimming took 6 bases from V and 11 from J; bases not matched to a gene: 14. CDR3 size: 15 residues. Primed by a sample-barcoded 5' primer and a J-beta primer mix, a second PCR proceeded for 7 to 11 cycles. TCRdb itself ran the 5' RACE reads through MiXCR, one entry per CDR3 protein. This sample has 1.4 million to 1.5 million distinct CDR3 sequences, with 42% found just once. This chain links TRBV12-3 or TRBV12-4 with TRBJ2-5; TRBD2 aligns across 11 bases. The receptor's source is a young woman in good health. Sequenced material: blood. The CDR3: CASRRTSGGHNEQYF. In DNA, the CDR3 is TGTGCCAGCAGGCGAACTAGCGGGGGCCACAATGAGCAGTACTTC.